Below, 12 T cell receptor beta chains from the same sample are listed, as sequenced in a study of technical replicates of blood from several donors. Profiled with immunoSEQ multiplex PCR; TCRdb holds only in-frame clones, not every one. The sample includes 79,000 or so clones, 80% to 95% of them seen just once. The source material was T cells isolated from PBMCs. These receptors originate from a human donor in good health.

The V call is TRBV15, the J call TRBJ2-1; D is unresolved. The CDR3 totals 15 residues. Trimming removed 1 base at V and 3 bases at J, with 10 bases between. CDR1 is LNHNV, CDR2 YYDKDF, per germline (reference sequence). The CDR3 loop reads CATSRAVAVYNEQFF. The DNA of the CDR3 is TGTGCCACCAGCAGAGCTGTTGCGGTCTACAATGAGCAGTTCTTC. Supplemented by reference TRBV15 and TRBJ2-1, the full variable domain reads DAMVIQNPRYQVTQFGKPVTLSCSQTLNHNVMYWYQQKSSQAPKLLFHYYDKDFNNEADTPDNFQSRRPNTSFCFLDIRSPGLGDTAMYLCATSRAVAVYNEQFFGPGTRLTVL.

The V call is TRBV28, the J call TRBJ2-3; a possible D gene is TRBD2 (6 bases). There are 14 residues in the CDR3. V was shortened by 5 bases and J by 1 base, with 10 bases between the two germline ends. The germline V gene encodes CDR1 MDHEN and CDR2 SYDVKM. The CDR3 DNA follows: TGTGCCAGCAGTCCCGGACTACGCACAGATACGCAGTATTTT. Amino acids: CASSPGLRTDTQYF.

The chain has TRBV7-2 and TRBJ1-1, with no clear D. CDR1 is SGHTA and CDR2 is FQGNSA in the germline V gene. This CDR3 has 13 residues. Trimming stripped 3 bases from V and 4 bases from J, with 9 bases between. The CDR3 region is CASSLAEGTEAFF. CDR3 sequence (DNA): TGTGCCAGCAGCTTGGCCGAGGGCACTGAAGCTTTCTTT.

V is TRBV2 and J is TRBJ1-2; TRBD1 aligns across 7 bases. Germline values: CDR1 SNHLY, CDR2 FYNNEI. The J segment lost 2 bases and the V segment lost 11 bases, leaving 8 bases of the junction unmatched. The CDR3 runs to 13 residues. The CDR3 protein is CAGYRGGNYGYTF. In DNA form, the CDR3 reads TGTGCCGGATACAGGGGCGGCAACTATGGCTACACCTTC. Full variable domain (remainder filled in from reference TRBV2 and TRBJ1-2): EPEVTQTPSHQVTQMGQEVILRCVPISNHLYFYWYRQILGQKVEFLVSFYNNEISEKSEIFDDQFSVERPDGSNFTLKIRSTKLEDSAMYFCAGYRGGNYGYTFGSGTRLTVV.

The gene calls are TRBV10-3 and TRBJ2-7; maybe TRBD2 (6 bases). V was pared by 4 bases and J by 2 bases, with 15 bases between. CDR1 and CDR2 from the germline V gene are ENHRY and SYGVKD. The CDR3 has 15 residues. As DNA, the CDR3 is TGTGCCATCAGTGGGGATAGCGGTCATCCCTACGAGCAGTACTTC. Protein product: CAISGDSGHPYEQYF.

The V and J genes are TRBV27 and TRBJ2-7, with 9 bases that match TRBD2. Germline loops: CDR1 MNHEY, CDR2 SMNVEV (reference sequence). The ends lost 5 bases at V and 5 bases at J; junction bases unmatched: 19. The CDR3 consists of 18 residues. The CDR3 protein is CASSPSGPLLLAGDEQYF. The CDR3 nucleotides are TGTGCCAGCAGTCCCAGCGGGCCCTTACTTTTAGCGGGAGACGAGCAGTACTTC.

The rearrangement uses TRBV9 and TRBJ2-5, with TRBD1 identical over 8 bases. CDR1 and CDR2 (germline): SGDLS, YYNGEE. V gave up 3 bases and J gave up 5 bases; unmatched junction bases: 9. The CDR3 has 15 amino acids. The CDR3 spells CASSGQTGEGETQYF. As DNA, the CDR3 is TGTGCCAGCAGCGGACAGACAGGGGAAGGGGAGACCCAGTACTTC.

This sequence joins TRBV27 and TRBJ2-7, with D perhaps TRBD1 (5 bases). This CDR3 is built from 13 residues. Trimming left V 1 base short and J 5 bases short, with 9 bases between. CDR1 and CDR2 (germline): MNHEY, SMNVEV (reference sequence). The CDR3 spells CASSLWQGHEQYF. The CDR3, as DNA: TGTGCCAGCAGTTTATGGCAGGGTCACGAGCAGTACTTC.

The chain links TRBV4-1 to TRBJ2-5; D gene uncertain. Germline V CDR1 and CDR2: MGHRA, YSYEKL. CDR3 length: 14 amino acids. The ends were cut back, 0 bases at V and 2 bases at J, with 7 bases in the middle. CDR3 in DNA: TGCGCCAGCAGCCAAGAAAAGCGACAAGAGACCCAGTACTTC. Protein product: CASSQEKRQETQYF.

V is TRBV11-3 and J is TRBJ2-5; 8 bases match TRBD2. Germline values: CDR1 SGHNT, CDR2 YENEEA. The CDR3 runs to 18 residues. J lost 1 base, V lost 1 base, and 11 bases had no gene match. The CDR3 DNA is TGTGCCAGCAGCTTAGTATATCCTAGCGGGTCCCTCCAAGAGACCCAGTACTTC. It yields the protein CASSLVYPSGSLQETQYF. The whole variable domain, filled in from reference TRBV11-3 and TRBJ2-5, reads EAGVVQSPRYKIIEKKQPVAFWCNPISGHNTLYWYLQNLGQGPELLIRYENEEAVDDSQLPKDRFSAERLKGVDSTLKIQPAELGDSAVYLCASSLVYPSGSLQETQYFGPGTRLLVL.

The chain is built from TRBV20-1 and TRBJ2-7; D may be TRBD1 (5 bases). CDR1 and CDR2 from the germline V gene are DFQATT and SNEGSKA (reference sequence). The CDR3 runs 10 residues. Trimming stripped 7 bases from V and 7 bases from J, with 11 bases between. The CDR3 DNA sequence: TGCAGTGTCTCAGGGAAAGAGCAGTACTTC. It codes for CSVSGKEQYF.

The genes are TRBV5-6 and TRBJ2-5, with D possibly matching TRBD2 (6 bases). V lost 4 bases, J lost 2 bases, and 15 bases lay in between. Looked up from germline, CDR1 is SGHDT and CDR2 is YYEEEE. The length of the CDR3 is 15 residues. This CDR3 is CASSPLAGRQETQYF. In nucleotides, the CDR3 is TGTGCCAGCAGCCCTCTTGCGGGGCGGCAAGAGACCCAGTACTTC. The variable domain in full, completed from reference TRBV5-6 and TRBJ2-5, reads DAGVTQSPTHLIKTRGQQVTLRCSPKSGHDTVSWYQQALGQGPQFIFQYYEEEERQRGNFPDRFSGHQFPNYSSELNVNALLLGDSALYLCASSPLAGRQETQYFGPGTRLLVL.